The 9 T cell receptor beta chains given below trace back to one sample, sequenced in a study of blood T cells in healthy people across ages. Through a sample-barcoded 5' primer and a J-beta primer mix, a second PCR was run for roughly 7 to 11 cycles. TCRdb reanalysed the 5' RACE reads using MiXCR and keeps one entry per CDR3 protein. The sample carries about 1,500,000 distinct CDR3 sequences, 28% recorded once. Input material: blood. The receptors were sampled from a woman aged 25 to 45 in good health.

V is TRBV24-1 and J is TRBJ2-7; 8 bases align to TRBD1. After removal of 3 bases from V and 4 bases from J, the junction contained 4 bases not matched to a gene. Per germline, CDR1 KGHDR and CDR2 SFDVKD. This CDR3 spans 14 amino acids. CDR3 region: CATSDPDREYEQYF. The CDR3 nucleotides read TGTGCCACCAGTGATCCGGACAGGGAATACGAGCAGTACTTC.

Remarks on this clonotype: A much larger clone lies one base from this, so it may be a read error. V and J are TRBV29-1 and TRBJ2-1, with a weak D call TRBD2 (5 bases). V gave up 7 bases and J gave up 3 bases, with 10 bases separating them. Germline CDR1 and CDR2: SQVTM and ANQGSEA. The CDR3 has 12 residues. The CDR3 region has the DNA TGCAGCGGTAAAGCGGACTACAATGAGCAGTTCTTC. Translation: CSGKADYNEQFF.

Ten or more counts support this clonotype. The rearrangement joins TRBV7-9 to TRBJ2-7; D perhaps matches TRBD2 (5 bases). The CDR3 covers 14 residues. V was shortened by 6 bases and J by 3 bases, with 15 bases between the two germline ends. Per the germline V gene, CDR1 is SEHNR and CDR2 is FQNEAQ (reference sequence). The CDR3 is CASREEEVGYEQYF. CDR3 nucleotide sequence: TGTGCCAGCAGGGAAGAGGAGGTTGGCTACGAGCAGTACTTC. The variable domain in full, with the rest retrieved from reference TRBV7-9 and TRBJ2-7, is DTGVSQNPRHKITKRGQNVTFRCDPISEHNRLYWYRQTLGQGPEFLTYFQNEAQLEKSRLLSDRFSAERPKGSFSTLEIQRTEQGDSAMYLCASREEEVGYEQYFGPGTRLTVT.

This clonotype was observed a few times. CDR3 nucleotide sequence: TGTGCCAGCAGCTTGACAGGGGTGAGGGGAGAGACCCAGTACTTC. This sequence encodes CASSLTGVRGETQYF. The gene calls are TRBV7-9 and TRBJ2-5, with 8 bases fitting TRBD1. The junction had 7 bases not matched to a gene; V was cut back by 3 bases and J by 4 bases. The CDR3 covers 15 residues. Germline V gene lookup returns CDR1 SEHNR and CDR2 FQNEAQ (reference sequence).

The genes are TRBV18 and TRBJ1-5; 7 bases are shared with TRBD1. The V gene end was trimmed by 1 base and the J gene end by 7 bases; junction bases not matched to a gene: 4. Germline V CDR1 and CDR2: KGHSH, LQKENI. This CDR3 is 14 amino acids long. The CDR3 spells CASSPQGARQPQHF. The CDR3 region has the DNA TGTGCCAGCTCACCACAGGGGGCCCGGCAGCCCCAGCATTTT.

This chain joins TRBV5-4 and TRBJ1-2, with a possible D match to TRBD1 (5 bases). The CDR3 loop spans 15 amino acids. Trimming took off 0 bases at V and 4 bases at J, with 13 bases between the two ends. Germline V gene lookup returns CDR1 SGHNT and CDR2 YYREEE (reference sequence). The DNA for the CDR3 is TGTGCCAGCAGCTTGGCCGTGGGGGAGAGCTATGGCTACACCTTC. Its translation is CASSLAVGESYGYTF.

The chain uses TRBV5-6 and TRBJ2-7, with 10 bases fitting TRBD1. The germline V gene encodes CDR1 SGHDT and CDR2 YYEEEE. The CDR3 sequence is 15 residues long. V shed 4 bases and J 6 bases; nucleotides not matched to a gene: 10. The CDR3 DNA reads as TGTGCCAGCAGCCCCCGGACAGGGGGTTTGAGCGAGCAGTACTTC. This sequence encodes CASSPRTGGLSEQYF.

The V and J genes are TRBV4-3 and TRBJ2-1, with 8 bases lining up with TRBD1. CDR1 and CDR2 from the germline V gene are LGHNA and YSLEER. With V trimmed by 4 bases and J by 5 bases, 13 bases remained unmatched. CDR3 length: 17 amino acids. The CDR3 bases are TGCGCCAGCAGCCGGAGGCCTCCGGGACAGGTAGACAATGAGCAGTTCTTC. It yields the protein CASSRRPPGQVDNEQFF.

The gene calls are TRBV24-1 and TRBJ2-1, with no clear D. Trimming shortened V by 7 bases and J by 7 bases, and 7 bases separated the two germline ends. There are 11 residues in the CDR3. Looked up from germline, CDR1 is KGHDR and CDR2 is SFDVKD. CDR3: CATRARNEQFF. The CDR3 region has the DNA TGTGCCACCAGGGCCCGTAATGAGCAGTTCTTC.